What follows are 31 T cell receptor beta chains derived from one specimen sequenced in a study of cytomegalovirus exposure and HLA in healthy donors. 13 Jbeta primers and 60 Vbeta primers were used for the PCR. The table came from immunoSEQ multiplex PCR; TCRdb's copy has only in-frame clones and leaves some out. The sample consists of about 110,000 clones, approximately 79% of them appearing once. Material for sequencing was PBMCs. These TCRs come from a man between 18 and 29 years old in good health and CMV-seronegative.

The chain uses TRBV19 and TRBJ2-2; D not resolved. This CDR3 spans 14 amino acids. Germline-derived CDR1 and CDR2 are LNHDA and SQIVND (reference sequence). V was clipped by 6 bases and J by 3 bases, with 11 bases between them. CDR3 residues: CASRQFVDTGELFF. DNA for the CDR3: TGTGCCAGTAGACAGTTTGTCGACACCGGGGAGCTGTTTTTT.

The chain joins TRBV6-1 to TRBJ1-5; tentatively, D is TRBD1 (5 bases). This CDR3 is built from 14 residues. Per the germline V gene, CDR1 is MNHNS and CDR2 is SASEGT. V lost 4 bases and J lost 1, with 8 bases in between. The chain's CDR3 is CASSASGSNQPQHF. The CDR3 nucleotides are TGTGCCAGCAGTGCCTCAGGGAGCAATCAGCCCCAGCATTTT.

The chain joins TRBV7-6 to TRBJ2-5; TRBD2 matches 8 bases. Looked up from germline, CDR1 is SGHVS and CDR2 is FNYEAQ. Trimming at V came to 5 bases and at J to 4 bases, leaving 9 bases not matched to a gene. This CDR3 is built from 15 residues. The CDR3 loop reads CASSRGAGGVETQYF. The CDR3 DNA is TGTGCCAGCAGCCGAGGGGCGGGGGGTGTAGAGACCCAGTACTTC.

V and J are TRBV10-3 and TRBJ2-2; the D gene is possibly TRBD2 (5 bases). Between the trimmed V and J ends, which lost 0 bases and 7 bases, there was a span of 12 bases. This CDR3 has 15 residues. Germline loops: CDR1 ENHRY, CDR2 SYGVKD. As DNA, the CDR3 is TGTGCCATCAGTGAGTCGGCTAGCCTTCGCGGGGAGCTGTTTTTT. Protein: CAISESASLRGELFF.

V usage is TRBV29-1 and J usage is TRBJ2-1, with 8 bases identical to TRBD1. The CDR3 is 15 amino acids. Unmatched junction bases numbered 13, after V lost 6 bases and J lost 6 bases. Germline V gives CDR1 SQVTM, CDR2 ANQGSEA. The CDR3 reads CSVGGRDRWSNEQFF. For the CDR3, the DNA is TGCAGCGTAGGGGGCCGGGACAGGTGGAGCAATGAGCAGTTCTTC.

This rearrangement joins TRBV27 to TRBJ2-6; unclear D gene. The CDR3 is 16 residues long. Germline V lookup: CDR1 MNHEY, CDR2 SMNVEV (reference sequence). V dropped 3 bases and J dropped 2 bases, with 11 bases sitting between them. The CDR3 here is CASSFLRVAGANVLTF. The CDR3 coding sequence is TGTGCCAGCAGTTTTCTCCGGGTTGCTGGGGCCAACGTCCTGACTTTC.

This clone was found once. The rearrangement uses TRBV2 and TRBJ2-3; 9 bases fit TRBD2. The CDR3 is made up of 15 amino acids. CDR1 SNHLY and CDR2 FYNNEI come from the germline V gene. The ends lost 6 bases at V and 1 base at J; junction bases unmatched: 5. CDR3: CASSPSGVGTDTQYF. DNA for the CDR3: TGTGCCAGCAGCCCTAGCGGGGTCGGCACAGATACGCAGTATTTT.

As for this clone: Its ends do not fully match the called genes, so a read error is possible. The rearrangement links TRBV19 to TRBJ1-2, with D possibly being TRBD1 (5 bases). The germline CDR1 and CDR2 sequences are LNHDA and SQIVND (reference sequence). This CDR3 contains 13 residues. The CDR3 DNA reads as TGTGCCAGTAGTCGGGGGATTAACTATGGCTACCCCTTC. The encoded protein is CASSRGINYGYPF.

V gene TRBV12-1 combines with J gene TRBJ1-3; the table's D call TRBD1 went unverified against the DNA. TRBV12-1 is a recognized pseudogene. The CDR3 has 16 amino acids. The CDR3 DNA reads TGTGCCAGCAGCCGATTTCAGGTTAACTCTGGAAACACCATATATTTT. Translating gives CASSRFQVNSGNTIYF.

The chain couples TRBV5-6 to TRBJ1-2; a possible D gene is TRBD1 (5 bases). The ends were cut back, 0 bases at V and 0 bases at J, with 9 bases in the middle. The germline CDR1 and CDR2 sequences are SGHDT and YYEEEE. This CDR3 spans 15 amino acids. The CDR3: CASSLVPGANYGYTF. The CDR3 region has the DNA TGTGCCAGCAGCTTGGTCCCGGGGGCTAACTATGGCTACACCTTC. Combining the CDR3 with reference TRBV5-6 and TRBJ1-2 gives the whole variable domain DAGVTQSPTHLIKTRGQQVTLRCSPKSGHDTVSWYQQALGQGPQFIFQYYEEEERQRGNFPDRFSGHQFPNYSSELNVNALLLGDSALYLCASSLVPGANYGYTFGSGTRLTVV.

CDR3 sequence: CASSTSGGGEQFF. The CDR3 coding sequence is TGTGCCAGCAGCACCTCAGGGGGAGGTGAGCAGTTCTTC. This chain joins TRBV9 and TRBJ2-1; the D gene is possibly TRBD1 (7 bases). This CDR3 has 13 amino acids. The V end lost 4 bases, the J end lost 9 bases, and 14 bases lay between the germline ends. The germline CDR1 and CDR2 sequences are SGDLS and YYNGEE.

The chain carries TRBV10-3 and TRBJ2-3, with TRBD2 matching 13 bases. V was pared by 11 bases and J by 4 bases, with 6 bases of the junction left unmatched. CDR1 and CDR2 from the germline V gene are ENHRY and SYGVKD. The CDR3 sequence is 14 residues long. The CDR3 DNA is TGTGCCGTAACTAGCGGGGGGGCCCCAGATACGCAGTATTTT. This sequence encodes CAVTSGGAPDTQYF.

The chain links TRBV7-8 to TRBJ1-1; no firm D call. The CDR3 spans 15 residues. Trimming shortened V by 5 bases and J by 3 bases, and 16 bases separated the two germline ends. Looked up from germline, CDR1 is SGHVS and CDR2 is FQNEAQ. CDR3 DNA sequence: TGTGCCAGCAGCGGTACGACGTCGCGGGACACTGAAGCTTTCTTT. Translating it yields CASSGTTSRDTEAFF.

This rearrangement joins TRBV7-8 to TRBJ1-2; possible D gene TRBD1, 6 bases. Germline V gives CDR1 SGHVS, CDR2 FQNEAQ. The V end lost 6 bases, the J end lost 0 bases, and 11 bases lay between the germline ends. CDR3 size: 14 residues. This CDR3 reads CASSYRQANYGYTF. The CDR3 DNA sequence: TGTGCCAGCAGTTACCGACAGGCTAACTATGGCTACACCTTC. The variable domain in full, completed from reference TRBV7-8 and TRBJ1-2, reads GAGVSQSPRYKVAKRGQDVALRCDPISGHVSLFWYQQALGQGPEFLTYFQNEAQLDKSGLPSDRFFAERPEGSVSTLKIQRTQQEDSAVYLCASSYRQANYGYTFGSGTRLTVV.

This clone has just a few counts. The identical CDR3 is also encoded by other nucleotide sequences in the sample. The gene calls are TRBV6-4 and TRBJ2-2, with unresolved D. Germline assignment: CDR1 MRHNA and CDR2 SNTAGT. CDR3 length equals 13 residues. The V end was cut by 0 bases, the J end by 5 bases, with 4 bases between. CDR3 DNA: TGTGCCAGCAGTGACTCGTCGACCGGGGAGCTGTTTTTT. This sequence encodes CASSDSSTGELFF.

The V call is TRBV4-1, the J call TRBJ2-5; D not resolved. Judging by the DNA end, TRBJ2-7 fits better; the J call may be wrong. Germline CDR1 MGHRA, CDR2 YSYEKL. This CDR3 region has 12 residues. In nucleotides, the CDR3 is TGCGCCAGCAGCCAAGTCCCTAACGAGCAGTACTTC. Amino acids: CASSQVPNEQYF.

The rearrangement links TRBV7-9 to TRBJ1-6; the D is unclear. V was cut by 3 bases and J by 7 bases, with 13 bases left in between. The CDR3 covers 15 residues. Germline V gives CDR1 SEHNR, CDR2 FQNEAQ (reference sequence). This CDR3 is CASSFRGGLNSPLHF. The CDR3 coding sequence is TGTGCCAGCAGCTTCCGCGGCGGGTTGAATTCACCCCTCCACTTT.

V gene TRBV18 combines with J gene TRBJ1-1; tentatively, D is TRBD1 (5 bases). This CDR3 contains 13 residues. Trimming took off 5 bases at V and 4 bases at J, with 11 bases between the two ends. Germline assignment: CDR1 KGHSH and CDR2 LQKENI. CDR3: CASSTGGPTEAFF. The CDR3 DNA sequence: TGTGCCAGCTCAACCGGGGGTCCCACTGAAGCTTTCTTT. Drawing the rest from reference TRBV18 and TRBJ1-1, the complete variable domain is NAGVMQNPRHLVRRRGQEARLRCSPMKGHSHVYWYRQLPEEGLKFMVYLQKENIIDESGMPKERFSAEFPKEGPSILRIQQVVRGDSAAYFCASSTGGPTEAFFGQGTRLTVV.

This sequence joins TRBV7-8 and TRBJ2-5; the D gene is possibly TRBD1 (5 bases). CDR1 is SGHVS and CDR2 is FQNEAQ in the germline V gene. Trimming took 1 base from V and 5 from J, leaving 14 bases between them. The CDR3 extends over 15 amino acids. The CDR3 DNA is TGTGCCAGCAGCTTAGGACTGCAGGGTCAGGAGACCCAGTACTTC. Protein: CASSLGLQGQETQYF.

This chain links TRBV4-3 with TRBJ2-2; D perhaps matches TRBD2 (6 bases). Germline values: CDR1 LGHNA, CDR2 YSLEER. V lost 1 base and J lost 3, with 6 bases in between. CDR3 size: 14 residues. CDR3 sequence: CASSQGGDTGELFF. The CDR3, as DNA: TGCGCCAGCAGCCAAGGGGGGGACACCGGGGAGCTGTTTTTT.

This chain joins TRBV7-8 and TRBJ1-2; D gene uncertain. Germline lookup yields CDR1 SGHVS and CDR2 FQNEAQ. Trimming took 4 bases from V and 4 from J, leaving 16 bases between them. The CDR3 runs 15 residues. The CDR3 DNA sequence: TGTGCCAGCAGCTCATCCCCGGGGTCGGGCTATGGCTACACCTTC. Translated, it gives CASSSSPGSGYGYTF. Filled out from reference TRBV7-8 and TRBJ1-2, the complete variable domain reads GAGVSQSPRYKVAKRGQDVALRCDPISGHVSLFWYQQALGQGPEFLTYFQNEAQLDKSGLPSDRFFAERPEGSVSTLKIQRTQQEDSAVYLCASSSSPGSGYGYTFGSGTRLTVV.

The count of this clone is one. The CDR3 bases are TGTGCCAGTAGTATAGGGGGCGGCAGGTCGTACGGGGAGCTGTTTTTT. Its protein is CASSIGGGRSYGELFF. This rearrangement joins TRBV19 to TRBJ2-2; tentatively, D is TRBD1 (5 bases). V was cut by 1 base and J by 7 bases, with 16 bases left in between. This CDR3 has 16 residues. Germline CDR1 reads LNHDA; CDR2 reads SQIVND (reference sequence).

This clone was counted once. The chain is built from TRBV5-1 and TRBJ1-3, with a tentative D call TRBD1 (6 bases). This CDR3 has 14 amino acids. Trimming pared 2 bases from V and 8 bases from J, leaving 14 bases between. Germline CDR1 reads SGHRS; CDR2 reads YFSETQ. The CDR3 loop reads CASSFQGRGDTIYF. The CDR3 DNA sequence: TGCGCCAGCAGCTTTCAGGGGAGAGGAGACACCATATATTTT.

The rearrangement links TRBV6-1 to TRBJ1-3; TRBD1 agrees at 8 bases. The CDR3 has 16 residues. CDR1 is MNHNS and CDR2 is SASEGT in the germline V gene. Trimming at V came to 2 bases and at J to 3 bases, leaving 6 bases not matched to a gene. For the CDR3, the DNA is TGTGCCAGCAGTGAATCGGCAGGGGGCTATGGAAACACCATATATTTT. Amino acids: CASSESAGGYGNTIYF.

This clone was counted a few times. The rearrangement uses TRBV2 and TRBJ1-4; 10 nucleotides agree with TRBD1. Germline V gene lookup returns CDR1 SNHLY and CDR2 FYNNEI. After removal of 6 bases from V and 5 bases from J, the junction contained 9 bases not matched to a gene. The CDR3 loop spans 16 amino acids. CDR3 loop: CASSRDRGLINEKLFF. CDR3 DNA: TGTGCCAGCAGCCGGGACAGGGGCCTTATAAATGAAAAACTGTTTTTT.

The chain employs TRBV27 and TRBJ1-3, with a possible D match to TRBD1 (6 bases). This CDR3 is 13 amino acids long. V was shortened by 6 bases and J by 4 bases, with 10 bases between the two germline ends. Germline V gene data show CDR1 as MNHEY and CDR2 as SMNVEV (reference sequence). The CDR3 sequence: CASSGGAGNTIYF. For the CDR3, the DNA is TGTGCCAGCAGCGGGGGGGCCGGAAACACCATATATTTT.

The J gene is TRBJ1-5, the V gene TRBV19; a possible D gene is TRBD1 (5 bases). Deletions cut 0 bases from V and 7 bases from J, with 16 bases between. CDR1 is LNHDA and CDR2 is SQIVND in the germline V gene (reference sequence). There are 16 residues in the CDR3. The CDR3 nucleotides read TGTGCCAGTAGTATAGAAGAGGCGGGGCGAATGCAGCCCCAGCATTTT. Its translation: CASSIEEAGRMQPQHF.

This chain connects TRBV7-2 to TRBJ1-6; D is unresolved. Germline CDR1 and CDR2: SGHTA and FQGNSA. V lost 4 bases and J lost 7, with 11 bases in between. The CDR3 has 14 amino acids. This CDR3 reads CASSSRYRNSPLHF. CDR3 sequence (DNA): TGTGCCAGCAGCTCCCGGTACAGAAATTCACCCCTCCACTTT. Combining the CDR3 with reference TRBV7-2 and TRBJ1-6 gives the whole variable domain GAGVSQSPSNKVTEKGKDVELRCDPISGHTALYWYRQSLGQGLEFLIYFQGNSAPDKSGLPSDRFSAERTGGSVSTLTIQRTQQEDSAVYLCASSSRYRNSPLHFGNGTRLTVT.

This clone appeared a few times. The chain recombines TRBV5-6 with TRBJ1-2, with D unresolved. The CDR3 is made up of 13 amino acids. Trimming removed 3 bases at V and 0 bases at J, with 6 bases between. CDR1 and CDR2 from the germline V gene are SGHDT and YYEEEE. Here the CDR3 DNA reads TGTGCCAGCAGCTCCACACCTAACTATGGCTACACCTTC. Its protein is CASSSTPNYGYTF. Variable domain in full (rest from reference TRBV5-6 and TRBJ1-2): DAGVTQSPTHLIKTRGQQVTLRCSPKSGHDTVSWYQQALGQGPQFIFQYYEEEERQRGNFPDRFSGHQFPNYSSELNVNALLLGDSALYLCASSSTPNYGYTFGSGTRLTVV.

The chain employs TRBV4-2 and TRBJ1-5; 7 bases match TRBD1. V lost 4 bases, J lost 0 bases, and 9 bases stayed unmatched. The length of the CDR3 is 17 residues. Per germline, CDR1 LGHNA and CDR2 YNFKEQ. DNA of the CDR3: TGTGCCAGCAGCCTGGAGGACAGGCGAAATAGCAATCAGCCCCAGCATTTT. Protein: CASSLEDRRNSNQPQHF.

This sequence joins TRBV6-1 and TRBJ1-5; D gene ambiguous. The CDR3 consists of 13 residues. The germline V and J ends were trimmed by 2 bases and 3 bases, with 5 bases remaining between them. Germline lookup yields CDR1 MNHNS and CDR2 SASEGT. The CDR3 sequence: CASSEWPNQPQHF. Written as DNA, the CDR3 is TGTGCCAGCAGTGAATGGCCCAATCAGCCCCAGCATTTT.